A single sample is the source of the 7 T cell receptor beta chains below, sequenced in a study of cytomegalovirus exposure and HLA in healthy donors. Both 60 Vbeta primers and 13 Jbeta primers went into the PCR. Sequencing was performed with immunoSEQ multiplex PCR; in TCRdb, only in-frame clones are kept and a portion is missing. The sample carries over 100,000 clones, less than 80% recorded once. Specimen: PBMCs. These receptors were obtained from a woman in her twenties or thirties in good health and CMV-seronegative.

The chain joins TRBV21-1 to TRBJ2-7; TRBD2, the D gene given by the table, was not confirmed from the DNA. TRBV21-1 is designated a pseudogene. The CDR3 runs 14 residues. CDR3 loop: CASSLFPEDYEQYF. The CDR3, as DNA: TGTGCCAGCAGCCTTTTCCCCGAGGACTACGAGCAGTACTTC.

This clone was seen only a few times. J is TRBJ1-2 and V is TRBV2; D gene unclear. Germline V gives CDR1 SNHLY, CDR2 FYNNEI. The CDR3 extends over 13 amino acids. With 7 bases removed from V and 4 bases from J, the gap between germline ends came to 13 bases. This chain's CDR3 is CASNTDKLYGYTF. CDR3 nucleotides: TGTGCCAGCAACACCGACAAGCTCTATGGCTACACCTTC.

A few counts support this clone. The chain uses TRBV30 and TRBJ2-7, with TRBD2 identical over 7 bases. V shed 5 bases and J 1 base; nucleotides not matched to a gene: 14. Germline lookup yields CDR1 GTSNPN and CDR2 SVGIG (reference sequence). There are 16 residues in the CDR3. This CDR3 is CAWDLGVSGGSYEQYF. The CDR3 nucleotides are TGTGCCTGGGACTTGGGTGTGTCGGGAGGTTCCTACGAGCAGTACTTC. The whole variable domain, remainder taken from reference TRBV30 and TRBJ2-7, is SQTIHQWPATLVQPVGSPLSLECTVEGTSNPNLYWYRQAAGRGLQLLFYSVGIGQISSEVPQNLSASRPQDRQFILSSKKLLLSDSGFYLCAWDLGVSGGSYEQYFGPGTRLTVT.

This chain connects TRBV7-2 to TRBJ1-1, with TRBD1 matching 8 bases. Trimming at V came to 5 bases and at J to 3 bases, leaving 8 bases not matched to a gene. CDR1 and CDR2 from the germline V gene are SGHTA and FQGNSA. This CDR3 is 15 amino acids long. CDR3 amino acids: CASSAETGVHTEAFF. The DNA for the CDR3 is TGTGCCAGCAGCGCCGAGACAGGGGTACACACTGAAGCTTTCTTT.

J is TRBJ1-6 and V is TRBV21-1; the table's D gene call, TRBD1, was not cross checked with the DNA. TRBV21-1 counts as a pseudogene. CDR3 length equals 13 residues. In nucleotides, the CDR3 is TGTGCCAGCAGCAAGACAGGGGCTTCACCCCTCCACTTT. It encodes CASSKTGASPLHF.

About this clone: The junction differs from germline at one of its ends, possibly a read error. The V and J genes are TRBV4-3 and TRBJ1-2; 8 nucleotides align to TRBD1. There are 14 residues in the CDR3. CDR1 and CDR2 from the germline V gene are LGHNA and YSLEER. CDR3 coding DNA: TGCGCCAGCAGTCCCACCCCTCGCTCGACAGGGGAAAGCTTC. This sequence encodes CASSPTPRSTGESF.

This chain joins TRBV28 and TRBJ2-1; 8 bases agree with TRBD1. CDR1 and CDR2 (germline): MDHEN, SYDVKM. V lost 4 bases to trimming and J lost 6 bases; unmatched junction nucleotides: 5. This CDR3 has 14 amino acids. CDR3 DNA sequence: TGTGCCAGCAGTTGGCAGGGGGCGCCCAATGAGCAGTTCTTC. This codes for CASSWQGAPNEQFF.